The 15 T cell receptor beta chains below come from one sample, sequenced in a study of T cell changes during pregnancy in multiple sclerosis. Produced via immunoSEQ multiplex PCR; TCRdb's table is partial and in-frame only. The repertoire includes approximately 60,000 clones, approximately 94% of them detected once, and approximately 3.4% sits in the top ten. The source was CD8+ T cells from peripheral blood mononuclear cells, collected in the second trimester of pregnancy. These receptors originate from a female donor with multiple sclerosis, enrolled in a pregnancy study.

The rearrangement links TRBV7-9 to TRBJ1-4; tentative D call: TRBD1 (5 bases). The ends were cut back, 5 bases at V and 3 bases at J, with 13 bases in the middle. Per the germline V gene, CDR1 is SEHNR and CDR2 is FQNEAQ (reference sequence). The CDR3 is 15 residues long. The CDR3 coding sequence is TGTGCCAGCAGCCCTTCAGGGTTTTCTAATGAAAAACTGTTTTTT. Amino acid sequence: CASSPSGFSNEKLFF.

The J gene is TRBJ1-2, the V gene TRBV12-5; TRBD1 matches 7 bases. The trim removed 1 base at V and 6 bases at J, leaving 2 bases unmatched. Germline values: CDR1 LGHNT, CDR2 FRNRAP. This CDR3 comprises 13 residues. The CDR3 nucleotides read TGTGCTAGTGGTTTGGGGGACAGAGATGGCTACACCTTC. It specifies CASGLGDRDGYTF.

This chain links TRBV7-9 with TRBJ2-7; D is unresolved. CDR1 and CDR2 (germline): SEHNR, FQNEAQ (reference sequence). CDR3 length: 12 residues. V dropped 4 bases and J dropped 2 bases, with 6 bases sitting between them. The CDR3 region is CASSWRPYEQYF. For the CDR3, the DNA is TGTGCCAGCAGCTGGAGACCCTACGAGCAGTACTTC. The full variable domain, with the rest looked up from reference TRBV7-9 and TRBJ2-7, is DTGVSQNPRHKITKRGQNVTFRCDPISEHNRLYWYRQTLGQGPEFLTYFQNEAQLEKSRLLSDRFSAERPKGSFSTLEIQRTEQGDSAMYLCASSWRPYEQYFGPGTRLTVT.

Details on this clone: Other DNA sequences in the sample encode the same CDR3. CDR3 in DNA: TGTGCCAGTAGTATACAGGGTATGAACACTGAAGCTTTCTTT. As protein: CASSIQGMNTEAFF. The J gene is TRBJ1-1, the V gene TRBV19; perhaps TRBD1 as D (5 bases). The length of the CDR3 is 14 residues. Germline CDR1 reads LNHDA; CDR2 reads SQIVND (reference sequence). The V end lost 2 bases, the J end lost 0 bases, and 7 bases lay between the germline ends. The entire variable domain, with the rest obtained from reference TRBV19 and TRBJ1-1, is as follows: DGGITQSPKYLFRKEGQNVTLSCEQNLNHDAMYWYRQDPGQGLRLIYYSQIVNDFQKGDIAEGYSVSREKKESFPLTVTSAQKNPTAFYLCASSIQGMNTEAFFGQGTRLTVV.

The CDR3 spells CSADGGASTDTQYF. The DNA of the CDR3 is TGCAGCGCGGATGGCGGGGCTAGCACAGATACGCAGTATTTT. The chain employs TRBV29-1 and TRBJ2-3, with D possibly being TRBD2 (6 bases). Looked up from germline, CDR1 is SQVTM and CDR2 is ANQGSEA. The CDR3 extends over 14 amino acids. V dropped 7 bases and J dropped 0 bases, with 14 bases sitting between them.

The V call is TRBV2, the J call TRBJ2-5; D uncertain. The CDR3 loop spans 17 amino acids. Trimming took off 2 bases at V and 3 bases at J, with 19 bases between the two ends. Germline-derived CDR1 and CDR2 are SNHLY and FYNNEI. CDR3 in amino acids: CASSEPPPTSDKETQYF. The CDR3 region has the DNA TGTGCCAGCAGTGAACCCCCCCCCACATCCGACAAAGAGACCCAGTACTTC.

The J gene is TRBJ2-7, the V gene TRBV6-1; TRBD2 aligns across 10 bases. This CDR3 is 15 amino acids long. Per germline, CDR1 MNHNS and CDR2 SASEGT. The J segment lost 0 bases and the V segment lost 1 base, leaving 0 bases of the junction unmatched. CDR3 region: CASSEGTSGSYEQYF. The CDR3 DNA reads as TGTGCCAGCAGTGAAGGGACTAGCGGCTCCTACGAGCAGTACTTC.

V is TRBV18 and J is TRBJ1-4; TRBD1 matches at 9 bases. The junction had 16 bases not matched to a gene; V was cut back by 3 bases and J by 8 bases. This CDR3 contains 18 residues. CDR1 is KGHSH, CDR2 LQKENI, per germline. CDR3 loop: CASSPNRGLRRMDEKLFF. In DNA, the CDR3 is TGTGCCAGCTCACCGAACAGGGGGCTAAGGCGAATGGACGAAAAACTGTTTTTT.

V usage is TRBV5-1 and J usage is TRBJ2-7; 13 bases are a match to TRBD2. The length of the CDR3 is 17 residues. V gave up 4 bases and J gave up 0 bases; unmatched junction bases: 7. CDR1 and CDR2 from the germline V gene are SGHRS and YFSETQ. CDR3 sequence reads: CASSPGLAGSFSYEQYF. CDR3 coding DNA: TGCGCCAGCAGCCCGGGACTAGCGGGATCCTTCTCCTACGAGCAGTACTTC.

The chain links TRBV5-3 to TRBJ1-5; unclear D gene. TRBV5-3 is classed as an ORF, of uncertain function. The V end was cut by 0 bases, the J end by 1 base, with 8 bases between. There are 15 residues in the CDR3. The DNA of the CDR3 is TGTGCCAGAAGCTTGGTTCAGGTGAGCAATCAGCCCCAGCATTTT. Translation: CARSLVQVSNQPQHF.

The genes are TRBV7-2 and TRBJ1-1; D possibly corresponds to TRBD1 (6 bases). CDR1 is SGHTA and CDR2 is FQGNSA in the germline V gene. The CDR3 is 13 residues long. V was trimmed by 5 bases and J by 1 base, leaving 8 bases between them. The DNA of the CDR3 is TGTGCCAGCAGCCAAGGGGGGAACACTGAAGCTTTCTTT. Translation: CASSQGGNTEAFF.

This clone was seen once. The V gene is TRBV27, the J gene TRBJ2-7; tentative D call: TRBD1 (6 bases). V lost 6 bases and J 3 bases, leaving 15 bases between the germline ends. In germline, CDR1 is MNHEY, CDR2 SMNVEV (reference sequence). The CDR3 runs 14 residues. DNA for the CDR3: TGTGCCAGCAGGAAACAGGGCACGTACTACGAGCAGTACTTC. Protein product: CASRKQGTYYEQYF.

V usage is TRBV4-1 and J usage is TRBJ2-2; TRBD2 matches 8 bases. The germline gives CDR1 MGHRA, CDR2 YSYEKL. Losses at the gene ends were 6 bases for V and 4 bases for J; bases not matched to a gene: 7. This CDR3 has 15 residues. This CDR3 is CASSFREGRTGELFF. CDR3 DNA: TGCGCCAGCAGTTTCCGGGAGGGTCGCACCGGGGAGCTGTTTTTT.

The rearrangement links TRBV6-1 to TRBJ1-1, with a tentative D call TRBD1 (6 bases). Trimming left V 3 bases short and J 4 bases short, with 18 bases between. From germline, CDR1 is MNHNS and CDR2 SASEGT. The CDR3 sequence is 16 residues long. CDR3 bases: TGTGCCAGCAGTGAGAGGACAGCCTCGGTGGGCACTGAAGCTTTCTTT. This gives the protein CASSERTASVGTEAFF.

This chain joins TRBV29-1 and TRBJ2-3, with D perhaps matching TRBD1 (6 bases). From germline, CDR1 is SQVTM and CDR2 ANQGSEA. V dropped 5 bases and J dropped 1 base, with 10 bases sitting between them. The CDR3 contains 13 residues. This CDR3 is CSVPGAGTDTQYF. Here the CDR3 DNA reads TGCAGCGTTCCAGGGGCCGGCACAGATACGCAGTATTTT.